This T cell receptor beta chain was observed in a study of shared clonotypes between healthy human individuals. The V segment lost 5 bases and the J segment 2 bases; nucleotides outside the gene matches: 16. Germline values: CDR1 PRHDT, CDR2 FYEKMQ (reference sequence). The CDR3 is 18 amino acids. The protocol was immunoSEQ multiplex PCR, while the TCRdb copy is restricted to in-frame clones and leaves out a portion. The top ten clones hold roughly 23% of a sample with 100,000 or so clones, over 65% of them seen once. As to this clone: Its target is not known.

General study points: Depth was large, yet rarefaction showed that sorted-subset sequencing was incomplete.

The chain is built from TRBV13 and TRBJ2-7, with TRBD2 matching over 9 bases. The specimen was memory CD8+ T cells sorted from blood. Subset defined: CD45RO+ cells pooled with CCR7-negative TemRA cells. The sequence derives from a woman in her thirties in good health. The CDR3 reads CASSHGLVGLARAYEQYF. DNA of the CDR3: TGTGCCAGCAGCCATGGGCTAGTGGGACTAGCCAGGGCCTACGAGCAGTACTTC.